The clone carrying this T cell receptor beta chain was seen a handful of times. TCRdb itself ran the 5' RACE reads through MiXCR, one entry per CDR3 protein. Found here are roughly 720,000 distinct CDR3 sequences, about 18% of them singletons; the top ten hold around 14%. This entry comes from a study of identical twins. The V end lost 2 bases, the J end lost 4 bases, and 17 bases lay between the germline ends. Germline V CDR1 and CDR2: KGHSH, LQKENI. CDR3 length equals 16 residues. These data are also associated with another study on T cells expressing NK-cell markers. As reported in that work: The share of CD8+ T cells held by dominant NKG2C+ clonotypes was roughly 1.0-8% in several donors.

This rearrangement joins TRBV18 to TRBJ2-5; perhaps TRBD1 as D (6 bases). This TCR was sampled from a woman aged 18-29 years in good health. The sample was PBMCs. In nucleotides, the CDR3 is TGTGCCAGCTCACCAGCTGGTTCCGCCAGGGGAGAGACCCAGTACTTC. This codes for CASSPAGSARGETQYF.